This is a list of T cell receptor beta chains from one sample in a study of early T cells in non-severe SARS-CoV-2 infection. Using its own MiXCR run on the 5' RACE reads, TCRdb lists one record per CDR3 protein. The table has about 120,000 distinct CDR3 sequences, over 9.5% seen once. Sequences were derived from whole blood, sampled at baseline. Receptors originate from an adult who was a healthcare worker with PCR-confirmed SARS-CoV-2 infection or an uninfected control (not recorded which). Both conserved end residues are part of each CDR3. Each record gives: V gene, J gene, D gene, clone size, CDR3 DNA, CDR3 protein. The D gene is left open where the match is weak. Some rows mark clone size as missing; the rest say once, few, many or name a class of expanded clone.

>TRBV7-8|TRBJ2-6|TRBD2|NA
TGTGCCAGCAGCTTACTAGCGGGACGCTCTGGGGCCAACGTCCTGACTTTC
CASSLLAGRSGANVLTF
>TRBV27|TRBJ1-5|TRBD1|many
TGTGCCAGCAGTTATAACCTGGGACAGGGCTTATCAGCCCAGCATTTT
CASSYNLGQGLSAQHF
>TRBV10-3|TRBJ2-7|NA|few
TGTGCCATCAGTGACAGGAGCTCCTACGAGCAGTACTTC
CAISDRSSYEQYF
>TRBV5-1|TRBJ2-2|NA|many
TGCGCCAGCAGCTTGATCGCGAATATAGGCAGCACCGGGGAGCTGTTTTTT
CASSLIANIGSTGELFF
>TRBV12-5|TRBJ2-3|NA|NA
TGTGCTAGTGGCCCTGTTCGAGATACGCAGTATTTT
CASGPVRDTQYF
>TRBV29-1|TRBJ2-3|TRBD2|NA
TGCAGCGTAGCCGGGACTAGCGGGACTTGGGTCCTCACAGATACGCAGTATTTT
CSVAGTSGTWVLTDTQYF
>TRBV27|TRBJ1-1|NA|NA
TGTGCCAGCAGCAGAAAAGCAGCGGGAACTGAAGCTTTCTTT
CASSRKAAGTEAFF
>TRBV20-1|TRBJ2-2|NA|NA
TGCAGTGGGTCACCACAGACGAACACCGGGGAGCTGTTTTTT
CSGSPQTNTGELFF
>TRBV5-5|TRBJ1-5|NA|few
TGTGCCAGCAGGTTACAGGGTAATCAGCCCCAGCATTTT
CASRLQGNQPQHF
>TRBV6-1|TRBJ2-2|TRBD1|NA
TGTGCCAGCAGTTCCCCAGGGGGCGCGACCGGGGAGCTGTTTTTT
CASSSPGGATGELFF
>TRBV4-1|TRBJ1-6|NA|many
TGCGCCAGCAGCCAAGGGGGCCAGGTTAATTCACCCCTCCACTTT
CASSQGGQVNSPLHF
>TRBV3-1|TRBJ1-4|TRBD1|many
TGTGCCAGCAGCCCACAGGGGGCAACTAATGAAAAACTGTTTTTT
CASSPQGATNEKLFF
>TRBV5-1|TRBJ2-5|TRBD1|few
TGCGCCAGCAGCGGCGGACAGGGCCAAGAGACCCAGTACTTC
CASSGGQGQETQYF
>TRBV18|TRBJ1-1|TRBD1|NA
TGTGCCAGCTCACGGCCCGGGACAGCCTTTAGTAGAGCTTTCTTT
CASSRPGTAFSRAFF
>TRBV4-1|TRBJ2-1|NA|few
TGCGCCAGCAGCCAAGAGGCCGGGGCAGGTCCTCTCGCCTACAATGAGCAGTTCTTC
CASSQEAGAGPLAYNEQFF
>TRBV5-1|TRBJ2-3|TRBD1|many
TGCGCCAGCAGCTTGGCCTACTCTCTCGCGACAGGGGGCCGCCAACGGACGCAGTATTTT
CASSLAYSLATGGRQRTQYF
>TRBV28|TRBJ1-2|NA|NA
TGTGCCAGCAGTTTAACGGCTGGGAGCGGCTACACCTTC
CASSLTAGSGYTF
>TRBV6-2/TRBV6-3|TRBJ2-7|NA|many
TGTGCCAGCAACAATGGGGGTACCGGGGAGCAGTACTTC
CASNNGGTGEQYF
>TRBV4-1|TRBJ1-1|NA|few
TGCGCCAGCAGCCAAGATTGGGGGGCCCGTGGTGAAGCTTTCTTT
CASSQDWGARGEAFF
>TRBV9|TRBJ2-1|TRBD1|few
TGTGCCAGCAGCACGGGACAGGGCGGGAATGAGCAGTTCTTC
CASSTGQGGNEQFF
>TRBV7-2|TRBJ1-1|NA|many
TGTGCCAGCAGCTTAGAGGCAGGGGACACTGAAGCTTTCTTT
CASSLEAGDTEAFF
>TRBV6-5|TRBJ1-6|NA|few
TGTGCCAGCAGTTACTCGAGGGTGTCACCCCTCCACTTT
CASSYSRVSPLHF
>TRBV5-5|TRBJ2-6|NA|NA
TGTGCCAGCAGCTTGCTTCAGGTCTCTGGGGCCAACGTCCTGACTTTC
CASSLLQVSGANVLTF
>TRBV7-2|TRBJ2-3|NA|NA
TGTGCCAGCAGCTCCCTCCTTATCACAGATACGCAGTATTTT
CASSSLLITDTQYF
>TRBV4-2|TRBJ2-5|NA|many
TGTGCCAGCAGCCAAACCCTAGAAGAGACCCAGTACTTC
CASSQTLEETQYF
>TRBV13|TRBJ1-2|NA|NA
TGTGCCAGCAGTTCCGGCACGACGGAGTATGGCTACACCTTC
CASSSGTTEYGYTF
>TRBV18|TRBJ1-1|NA|few
TGTGCCAGCTCACCCGTTCTACAGGGAAACACTGAAGCTTTCTTT
CASSPVLQGNTEAFF
>TRBV18|TRBJ2-7|NA|many
TGTGCCAGCTCACCACAGGGTTCCTACGAGCAGTACTTC
CASSPQGSYEQYF
>TRBV29-1|TRBJ1-2|NA|many
TGCAGCGTTGACACTCACTATGGCTACACCTTC
CSVDTHYGYTF
>TRBV5-4|TRBJ2-5|NA|few
TGTGCCAGCACCCAGTCTAGCGTAACGTACCAAGAGACCCAGTACTTC
CASTQSSVTYQETQYF